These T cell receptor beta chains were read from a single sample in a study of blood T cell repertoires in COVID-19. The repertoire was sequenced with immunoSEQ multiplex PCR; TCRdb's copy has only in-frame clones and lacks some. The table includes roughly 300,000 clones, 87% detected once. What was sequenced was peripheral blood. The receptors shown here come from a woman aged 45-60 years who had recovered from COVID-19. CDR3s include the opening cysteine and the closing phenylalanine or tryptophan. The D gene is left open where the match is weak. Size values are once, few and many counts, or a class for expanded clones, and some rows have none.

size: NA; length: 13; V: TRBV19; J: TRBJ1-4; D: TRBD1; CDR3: CASSADREGKLFF; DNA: TGTGCCAGTAGTGCGGACAGGGAAGGGAAACTGTTTTTT
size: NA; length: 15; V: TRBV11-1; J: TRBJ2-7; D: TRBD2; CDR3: CASSLVPGLAVEQYF; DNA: TGTGCCAGCAGCTTAGTGCCGGGACTAGCGGTCGAGCAGTACTTC
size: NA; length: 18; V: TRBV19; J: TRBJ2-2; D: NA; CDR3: CASSIRGSRAPLSGELFF; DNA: TGTGCCAGTAGTATTCGAGGTTCGAGGGCCCCCCTATCCGGGGAGCTGTTTTTT
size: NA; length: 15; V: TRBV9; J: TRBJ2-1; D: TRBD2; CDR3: CASSDSGGDYNEQFF; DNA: TGTGCCAGCAGCGATAGCGGGGGGGACTACAATGAGCAGTTCTTC
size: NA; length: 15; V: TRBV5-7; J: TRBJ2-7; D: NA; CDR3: CASSFGGLSAYEQYF; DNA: TGTGCCAGCAGCTTTGGGGGACTTTCGGCCTACGAGCAGTACTTC
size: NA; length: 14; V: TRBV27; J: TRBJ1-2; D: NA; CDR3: CASSFYGGVYGYTF; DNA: TGTGCCAGCAGTTTTTACGGGGGGGTCTATGGCTACACCTTC
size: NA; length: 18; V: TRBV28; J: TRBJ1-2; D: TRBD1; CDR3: CASSPQRGTGDSNYGYTF; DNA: TGTGCCAGCAGTCCCCAAAGGGGGACAGGGGACTCTAACTATGGCTACACCTTC
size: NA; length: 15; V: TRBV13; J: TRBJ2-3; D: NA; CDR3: CASRTGVLTGDTQYF; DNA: TGTGCCAGCAGAACAGGAGTCCTCACGGGAGATACGCAGTATTTT
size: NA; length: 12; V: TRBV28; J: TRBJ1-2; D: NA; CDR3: CASKAGGGGYTF; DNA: TGTGCCAGCAAAGCCGGCGGTGGTGGCTACACCTTC
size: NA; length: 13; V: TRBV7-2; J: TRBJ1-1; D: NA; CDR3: CASSSLRDTEAFF; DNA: TGTGCCAGCAGCTCACTCCGGGACACTGAAGCTTTCTTT
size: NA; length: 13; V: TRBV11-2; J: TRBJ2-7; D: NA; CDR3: CASSLALAYEQYF; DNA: TGTGCCAGCAGCTTAGCTTTAGCGTACGAGCAGTACTTC
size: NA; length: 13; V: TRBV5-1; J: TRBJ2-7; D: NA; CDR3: CASSLLIGFEQYF; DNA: TGCGCCAGCAGCTTGTTAATCGGGTTCGAGCAGTACTTC
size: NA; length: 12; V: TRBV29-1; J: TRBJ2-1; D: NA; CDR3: CSVEVGTGGQFF; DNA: TGCAGCGTTGAAGTGGGTACCGGGGGGCAGTTCTTC
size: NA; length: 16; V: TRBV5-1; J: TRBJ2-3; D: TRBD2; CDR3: CASSPQGAGGTDTQYF; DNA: TGCGCCAGCAGCCCCCAGGGAGCGGGAGGCACAGATACGCAGTATTTT
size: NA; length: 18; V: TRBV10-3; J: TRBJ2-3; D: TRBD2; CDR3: CAISSPPFSGGASDTQYF; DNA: TGTGCCATCAGCTCCCCTCCCTTTAGCGGGGGGGCTTCAGATACGCAGTATTTT
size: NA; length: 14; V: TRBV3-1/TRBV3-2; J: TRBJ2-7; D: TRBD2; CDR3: CASSLAGTNYEQYF; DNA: TGTGCCAGCAGCCTAGCGGGGACTAACTACGAGCAGTACTTC
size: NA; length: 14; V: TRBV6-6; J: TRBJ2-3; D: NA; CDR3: CASSFVQSTDTQYF; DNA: TGTGCCAGCAGTTTCGTACAGTCCACAGATACGCAGTATTTT
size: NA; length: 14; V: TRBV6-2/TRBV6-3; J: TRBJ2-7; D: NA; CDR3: CASSAQGGSYEQYF; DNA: TGTGCCAGCAGTGCCCAAGGGGGTTCCTACGAGCAGTACTTC
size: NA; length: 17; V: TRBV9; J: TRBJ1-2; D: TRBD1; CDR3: CASTLAGGWDSIYGYTF; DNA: TGTGCCAGCACCCTAGCTGGGGGGTGGGACAGTATCTATGGCTACACCTTC
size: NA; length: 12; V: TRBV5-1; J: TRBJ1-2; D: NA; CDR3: CASSRDINGYTF; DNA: TGCGCCAGCAGCAGGGACATTAACGGCTACACCTTC
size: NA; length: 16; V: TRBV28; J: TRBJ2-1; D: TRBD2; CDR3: CASTFGGTRAYNEQFF; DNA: TGTGCCAGCACCTTTGGTGGGACTAGAGCCTACAATGAGCAGTTCTTC
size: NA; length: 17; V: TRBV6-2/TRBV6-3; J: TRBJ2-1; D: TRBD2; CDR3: CASSHTVLAGGPNEQFF; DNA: TGTGCCAGCAGCCACACCGTACTAGCGGGGGGGCCGAATGAGCAGTTCTTC
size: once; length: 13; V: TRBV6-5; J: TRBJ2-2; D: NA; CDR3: CASSYGATGELFF; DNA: TGTGCCAGCAGTTACGGGGCTACCGGGGAGCTGTTTTTT
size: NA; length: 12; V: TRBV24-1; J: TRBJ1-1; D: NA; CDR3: CATSDRGTEAFF; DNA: TGTGCCACCAGTGATCGGGGGACTGAAGCTTTCTTT
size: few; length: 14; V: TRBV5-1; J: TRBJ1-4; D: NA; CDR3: CASSLGVGSEKLFF; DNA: TGCGCCAGCAGCTTGGGGGTGGGGAGTGAAAAACTGTTTTTT
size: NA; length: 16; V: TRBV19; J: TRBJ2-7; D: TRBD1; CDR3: CASTQTSDRGPHEQYF; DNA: TGTGCCAGTACCCAGACTTCGGACAGGGGGCCCCACGAGCAGTACTTC
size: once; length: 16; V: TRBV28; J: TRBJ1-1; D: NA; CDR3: CASTAAGGGRSAEAFF; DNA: TGTGCCAGCACCGCCGCCGGGGGGGGGCGGTCAGCTGAAGCTTTCTTT
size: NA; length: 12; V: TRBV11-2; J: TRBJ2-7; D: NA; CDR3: CASSLVGVEQYF; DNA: TGTGCCAGCAGCTTAGTGGGAGTCGAGCAGTACTTC
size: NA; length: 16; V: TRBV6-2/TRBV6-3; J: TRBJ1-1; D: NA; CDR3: CASSFQAGPLNTEAFF; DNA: TGTGCCAGCAGTTTTCAGGCAGGGCCGCTGAACACTGAAGCTTTCTTT
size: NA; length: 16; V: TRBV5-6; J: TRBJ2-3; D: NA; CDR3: CASSFSRGARRDTQYF; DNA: TGTGCCAGCAGCTTCTCCAGGGGCGCACGGAGGGATACGCAGTATTTT
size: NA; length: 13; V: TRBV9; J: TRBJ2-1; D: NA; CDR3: CASSVESGYGQFF; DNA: TGTGCCAGCAGCGTAGAGTCAGGTTATGGGCAGTTCTTC
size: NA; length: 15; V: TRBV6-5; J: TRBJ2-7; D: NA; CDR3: CASSYRLANAYEQYF; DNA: TGTGCCAGCAGTTATAGGTTAGCCAACGCCTACGAGCAGTACTTC
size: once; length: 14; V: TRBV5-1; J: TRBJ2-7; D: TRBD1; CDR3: CASSRTGGSYEQYF; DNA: TGCGCCAGCAGCAGGACAGGGGGTTCCTACGAGCAGTACTTC
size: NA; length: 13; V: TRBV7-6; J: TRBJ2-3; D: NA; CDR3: CASSLVRLADQYF; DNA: TGTGCCAGCAGCTTAGTTCGCCTAGCCGATCAGTATTTT
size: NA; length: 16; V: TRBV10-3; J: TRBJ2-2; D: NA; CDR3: CAISAVSQLNTGELFF; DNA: TGTGCCATCAGTGCGGTTAGCCAACTGAACACCGGGGAGCTGTTTTTT
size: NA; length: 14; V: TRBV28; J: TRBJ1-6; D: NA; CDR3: CASRPTGSRSPLHF; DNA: TGTGCCAGCAGACCCACAGGGTCCCGTTCACCCCTCCACTTT
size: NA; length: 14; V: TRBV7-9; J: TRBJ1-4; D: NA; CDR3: CASSLIRGGEKLFF; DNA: TGTGCCAGCAGCTTAATAAGAGGGGGTGAAAAACTGTTTTTT
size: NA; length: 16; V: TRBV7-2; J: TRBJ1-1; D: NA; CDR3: CASSLRRDLVNTEAFF; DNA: TGTGCCAGCAGCCTCCGGCGGGATTTGGTGAACACTGAAGCTTTCTTT
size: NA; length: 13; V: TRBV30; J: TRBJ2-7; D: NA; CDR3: CAWTGGPPGEQYF; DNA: TGTGCCTGGACCGGGGGGCCTCCGGGGGAGCAGTACTTC
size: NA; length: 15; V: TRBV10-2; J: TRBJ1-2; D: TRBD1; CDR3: CASSVRQGALNGYTF; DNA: TGCGCCAGCAGTGTAAGGCAGGGGGCGTTAAATGGCTACACCTTC
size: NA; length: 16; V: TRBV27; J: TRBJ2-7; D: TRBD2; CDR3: CASSPFSSGGAREQYF; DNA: TGTGCCAGCAGTCCTTTCTCTAGCGGGGGGGCTCGCGAGCAGTACTTC
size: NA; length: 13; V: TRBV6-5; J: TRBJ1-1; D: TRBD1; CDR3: CASIGTGKTEAFF; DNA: TGTGCCAGCATCGGGACAGGCAAAACTGAAGCTTTCTTT
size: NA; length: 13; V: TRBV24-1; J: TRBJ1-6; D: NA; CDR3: CAIGQSDNSPLHF; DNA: TGTGCCATCGGCCAAAGCGATAATTCACCCCTCCACTTT
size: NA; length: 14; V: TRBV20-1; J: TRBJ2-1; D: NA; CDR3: CSASQWSSYNEQFF; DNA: TGCAGTGCTAGTCAGTGGAGCTCCTACAATGAGCAGTTCTTC
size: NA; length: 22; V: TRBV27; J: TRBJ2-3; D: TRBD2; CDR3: CASSLSGLFAPERGGVTDTQYF; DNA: TGTGCCAGCAGTTTATCTGGGTTATTCGCCCCTGAGCGGGGCGGGGTGACAGATACGCAGTATTTT
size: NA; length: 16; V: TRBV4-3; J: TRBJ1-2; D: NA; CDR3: CASSQNPGGSNYGYTF; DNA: TGCGCCAGCAGTCAAAACCCCGGGGGGTCTAACTATGGCTACACCTTC
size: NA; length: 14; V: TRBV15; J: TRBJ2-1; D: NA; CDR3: CATSRARTAYEQFF; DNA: TGTGCCACCAGCAGAGCGAGAACTGCCTATGAGCAGTTCTTC
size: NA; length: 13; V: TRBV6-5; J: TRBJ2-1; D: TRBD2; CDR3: CATRTSGNNEQFF; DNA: TGTGCCACCCGGACTAGCGGGAACAATGAGCAGTTCTTC
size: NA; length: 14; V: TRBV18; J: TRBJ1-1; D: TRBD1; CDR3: CASSPGTGNTEAFF; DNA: TGTGCCAGCTCACCCGGGACAGGGAACACTGAAGCTTTCTTT
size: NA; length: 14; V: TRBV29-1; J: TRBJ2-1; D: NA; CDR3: CSVARVLSYNEQFF; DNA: TGCAGCGTCGCCAGGGTTCTCTCCTACAATGAGCAGTTCTTC
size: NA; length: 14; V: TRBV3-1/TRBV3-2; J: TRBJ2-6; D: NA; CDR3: CASSQAFGANVLTF; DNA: TGTGCCAGCAGCCAAGCTTTTGGGGCCAACGTCCTGACTTTC
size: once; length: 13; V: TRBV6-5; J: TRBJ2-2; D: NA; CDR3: CASLSQVAGELFF; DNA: TGTGCCAGCCTAAGTCAGGTGGCCGGGGAGCTGTTTTTT
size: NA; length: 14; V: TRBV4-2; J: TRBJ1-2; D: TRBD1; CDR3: CASSRGGQGGGYTF; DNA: TGTGCCAGCAGCCGCGGAGGACAGGGAGGAGGCTACACCTTC
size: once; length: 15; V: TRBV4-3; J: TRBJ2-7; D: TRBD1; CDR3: CASSPSTGASGEQYF; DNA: TGCGCCAGCAGCCCCTCGACAGGGGCCTCCGGCGAGCAGTACTTC